The 4 T cell receptor beta chains presented below share a single source sample, sequenced in a study of T cells in Graves' hyperthyroidism and ophthalmopathy. Regions amplified from RNA transcripts were the TCR beta CDR3 regions. Using the HTBI primer set, a first-round RT-PCR was run on the TCR CDR3. MiXCR, applied by TCRdb to the multiplex PCR reads, yields one record per CDR3 protein. This table holds fewer than 500,000 distinct CDR3 sequences, about 14% found once. Sequencing was performed on blood. Every receptor here comes from a young man with Graves' ophthalmopathy.

There are a few counts of this clonotype. The chain links TRBV19 to TRBJ1-5, with D possibly matching TRBD1 (5 bases). This CDR3 has 15 amino acids. Trimming took 3 bases from V and 5 from J, leaving 14 bases between them. CDR1 is LNHDA, CDR2 SQIVND, per germline (reference sequence). DNA of the CDR3: TGTGCCAGTAGTATCGGGGGGGGAATGGATCAGCCCCAGCATTTT. This encodes CASSIGGGMDQPQHF.

This clonotype was recorded many times. The chain is built from TRBV20-1 and TRBJ1-5; D call uncertain. The CDR3 contains 14 residues. V was shortened by 3 bases and J by 6 bases, with 15 bases between the two germline ends. The germline gives CDR1 DFQATT, CDR2 SNEGSKA (reference sequence). CDR3 residues: CSARGGREAQPQHF. CDR3 DNA sequence: TGCAGTGCTAGGGGTGGGAGGGAAGCTCAGCCCCAGCATTTT.

With regard to this clonotype: The limits of the CDR3 on the DNA are not certain, so only TCRdb's listed CDR3 is given. The rearrangement uses TRBV7-9 and TRBJ2-3; the table gives TRBD1 as D, unverified against the DNA. Germline CDR1 SEHNR, CDR2 FQNEAQ (reference sequence). With termini counted, the CDR3 has 22 amino acids. CDR3 amino acids: CASSFYICSASPAGAFTDTQYF.

This clonotype was seen a few times. The chain uses TRBV5-5 and TRBJ2-5; no clear D gene. Looked up from germline, CDR1 is SGHKS and CDR2 is YYEKEE (reference sequence). The CDR3 consists of 11 residues. V was cut by 0 bases and J by 10 bases, with 7 bases left in between. The CDR3 nucleotides read TGTGCCAGCAGCTTGGGTGCCTTCCAGTACTTC. Protein sequence: CASSLGAFQYF.